This T cell receptor (beta chain) was captured in a study of blood T cell repertoires in COVID-19. Germline CDR1 MNHNS, CDR2 SASEGT. The CDR3 is 16 residues long. The V segment lost 2 bases and the J segment 0 bases; nucleotides outside the gene matches: 5. Authors' analysis steps: Estimated nucleated cell counts came from reference gene primer amplification. Sequencing used immunoSEQ multiplex PCR; TCRdb keeps in-frame clones, though not all of them. V, J and clone size were drawn from that table, and D and trimming were deduced from the DNA. The sample comprises roughly 130,000 clones, roughly 84% of which are singletons, and under 5.5% rests with the top ten. The age range of participants was about 18 to 95 years, with residence in more than 20 US areas. Each participant's cohort was designated according to participant-reported clinical history.

The rearrangement uses TRBV6-1 and TRBJ1-1; 8 positions agree with TRBD1. This receptor was identified in a man aged 35 to 55 with acute COVID-19. The source material was PBMCs or T cells enriched from blood (not recorded which). The CDR3 loop reads CASSEYAGGVNTEAFF. In DNA form, the CDR3 reads TGTGCCAGCAGTGAATATGCAGGGGGCGTGAACACTGAAGCTTTCTTT.